These 7 T cell receptor beta chains came from one sample sequenced in a study of shared clonotypes between healthy human individuals. Here immunoSEQ multiplex PCR was the method, and the copy in TCRdb shows in-frame clones only, minus some. This sample carries 1.5 million to 2.5 million clones, around 96% of them seen once, and the ten largest clones take roughly 1%. The naive CD8 fraction comprised CD45RO-negative cells positively selected for CCR7 and excluded terminally differentiated effector memory CD45RA+ cells. Material for sequencing was naive CD8+ T cells sorted from blood. Receptor source: a man aged 18 to 29 in good health.

The chain uses TRBV7-6 and TRBJ2-3; the D is unclear. The CDR3 is made up of 14 amino acids. Germline CDR1 is SGHVS and CDR2 is FNYEAQ. Trimming stripped 0 bases from V and 2 bases from J, with 6 bases between. The CDR3 sequence is CASSLALYTDTQYF. In DNA form, the CDR3 reads TGTGCCAGCAGCTTAGCCCTGTACACAGATACGCAGTATTTT.

The genes are TRBV10-3 and TRBJ2-7, with D maybe TRBD1 (6 bases). Trimming took off 3 bases at V and 4 bases at J, with 16 bases between the two ends. This CDR3 comprises 15 residues. Germline CDR1 ENHRY, CDR2 SYGVKD. DNA of the CDR3: TGTGCCATCAGTGACCCTGAGGGGGTAGGGTACGAGCAGTACTTC. Its translation: CAISDPEGVGYEQYF.

The chain recombines TRBV19 with TRBJ2-1, with D tentatively TRBD2 (6 bases). The germline V and J ends were trimmed by 6 bases and 5 bases, with 17 bases remaining between them. Per germline, CDR1 LNHDA and CDR2 SQIVND (reference sequence). The CDR3 runs to 15 residues. The CDR3 loop reads CASSGAGYPHNEQFF. CDR3 nucleotide sequence: TGTGCCAGTAGCGGGGCGGGATACCCTCACAATGAGCAGTTCTTC.

The V and J genes are TRBV6-6 and TRBJ2-3; TRBD2 matches at 9 bases. Germline V CDR1 and CDR2: MNHNY, SVGAGI (reference sequence). V gave up 6 bases and J gave up 3 bases; unmatched junction bases: 4. The CDR3 runs 14 residues. The CDR3 loop reads CASSWRGGTDTQYF. The CDR3 DNA reads as TGTGCCAGCAGCTGGCGGGGGGGGACAGATACGCAGTATTTT.

CDR3 DNA: TGTGCCAGCAGTTACTGGAGACCGGACTCTGGAAACACCATATATTTT. Translated, it gives CASSYWRPDSGNTIYF. This chain uses TRBV6-5 with TRBJ1-3; D is uncertain. Trimming cost V 1 base and J 0 bases, with 10 bases left between them. This CDR3 spans 16 amino acids. Germline-derived CDR1 and CDR2 are MNHEY and SVGAGI.

The J gene is TRBJ2-7, the V gene TRBV19; D is perhaps TRBD2 (6 bases). The germline V gene encodes CDR1 LNHDA and CDR2 SQIVND (reference sequence). The germline V and J ends were trimmed by 6 bases and 1 base, with 13 bases remaining between them. The CDR3 has 14 residues. The CDR3 protein is CASSNFGGSYEQYF. The CDR3 bases are TGTGCCAGTAGCAACTTCGGAGGGTCCTACGAGCAGTACTTC. Full variable domain (outside the CDR3, taken from reference TRBV19 and TRBJ2-7): DGGITQSPKYLFRKEGQNVTLSCEQNLNHDAMYWYRQDPGQGLRLIYYSQIVNDFQKGDIAEGYSVSREKKESFPLTVTSAQKNPTAFYLCASSNFGGSYEQYFGPGTRLTVT.

This rearrangement joins TRBV14 to TRBJ1-1; D is ambiguous. The germline gives CDR1 SGHDN, CDR2 FVKESK. This CDR3 is 15 amino acids long. V lost 0 bases, J lost 1 base, and 9 bases lay in between. The DNA for the CDR3 is TGTGCCAGCAGCCAAGAACCCGCGGCGAACACTGAAGCTTTCTTT. Its protein is CASSQEPAANTEAFF.